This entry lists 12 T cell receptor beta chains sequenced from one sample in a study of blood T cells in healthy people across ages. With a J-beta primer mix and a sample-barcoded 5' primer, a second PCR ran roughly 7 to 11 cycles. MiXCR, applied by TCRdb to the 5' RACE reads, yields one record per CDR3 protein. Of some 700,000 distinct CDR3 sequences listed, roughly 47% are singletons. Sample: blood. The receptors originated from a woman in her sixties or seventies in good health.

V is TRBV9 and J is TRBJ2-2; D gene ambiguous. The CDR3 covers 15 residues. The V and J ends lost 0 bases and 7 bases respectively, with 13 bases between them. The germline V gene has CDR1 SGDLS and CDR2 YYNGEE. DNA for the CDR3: TGTGCCAGCAGCGTAGCCCGTGGTGGGAACGGGGAGCTGTTTTTT. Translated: CASSVARGGNGELFF.

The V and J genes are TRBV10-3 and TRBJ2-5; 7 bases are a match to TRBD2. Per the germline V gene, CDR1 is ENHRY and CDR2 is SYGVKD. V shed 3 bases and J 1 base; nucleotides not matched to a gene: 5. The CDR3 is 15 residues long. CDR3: CAISDRAGTQETQYF. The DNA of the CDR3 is TGTGCCATCAGTGATCGAGCGGGGACCCAAGAGACCCAGTACTTC.

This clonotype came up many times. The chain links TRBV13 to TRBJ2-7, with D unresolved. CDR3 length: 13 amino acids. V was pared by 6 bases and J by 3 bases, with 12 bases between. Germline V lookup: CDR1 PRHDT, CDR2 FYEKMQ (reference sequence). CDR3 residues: CASSIRSFYEQYF. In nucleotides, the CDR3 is TGTGCCAGCAGTATTCGCAGTTTCTACGAGCAGTACTTC.

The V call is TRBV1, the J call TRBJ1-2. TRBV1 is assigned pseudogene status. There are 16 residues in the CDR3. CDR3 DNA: TGCACCAGCAGCCAAGATCCCACAGATCTTAACTATGGCTACACCTTC. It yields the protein CTSSQDPTDLNYGYTF.

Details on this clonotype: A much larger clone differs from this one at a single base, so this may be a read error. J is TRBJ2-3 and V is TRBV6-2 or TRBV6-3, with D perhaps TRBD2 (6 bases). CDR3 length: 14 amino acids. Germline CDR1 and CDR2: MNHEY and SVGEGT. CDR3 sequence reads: CAGSPAGSTDTQYF. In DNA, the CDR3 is TGTGCCGGCAGCCCCGCGGGGAGCACAGATACGCAGTATTTT.

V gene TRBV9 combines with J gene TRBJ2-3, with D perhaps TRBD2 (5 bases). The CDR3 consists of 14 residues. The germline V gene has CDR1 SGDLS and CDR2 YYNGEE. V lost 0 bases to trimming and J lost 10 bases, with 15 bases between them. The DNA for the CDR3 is TGTGCCAGCAGCGTAGATTGGACTCCCCGGGCGCAGTATTTT. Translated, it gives CASSVDWTPRAQYF.

Written as DNA, the CDR3 is TGTGCCAGCAGCCCGGCGGCTATCGGGGGGGACTCCTACAATGAGCAGTTCTTC. Protein product: CASSPAAIGGDSYNEQFF. V usage is TRBV4-2 and J usage is TRBJ2-1; 8 positions match TRBD2. The CDR3 consists of 18 residues. Germline V lookup: CDR1 LGHNA, CDR2 YNFKEQ. V shed 4 bases, J shed 0 bases, and the junction held 11 bases outside the gene matches.

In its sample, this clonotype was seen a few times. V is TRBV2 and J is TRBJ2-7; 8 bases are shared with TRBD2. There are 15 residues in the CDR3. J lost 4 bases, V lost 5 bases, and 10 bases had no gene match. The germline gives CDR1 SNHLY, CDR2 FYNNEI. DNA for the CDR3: TGTGCCAGCAGTCCTATGACTAGCGCGGTATACGAGCAGTACTTC. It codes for CASSPMTSAVYEQYF.

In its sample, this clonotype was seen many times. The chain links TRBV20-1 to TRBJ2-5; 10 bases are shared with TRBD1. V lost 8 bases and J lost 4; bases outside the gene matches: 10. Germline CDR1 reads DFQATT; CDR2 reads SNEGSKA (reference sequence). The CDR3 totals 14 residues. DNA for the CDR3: TGCAGTCTACGCCTGGGGACAGGGGTAGAGACCCAGTACTTC. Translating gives CSLRLGTGVETQYF.

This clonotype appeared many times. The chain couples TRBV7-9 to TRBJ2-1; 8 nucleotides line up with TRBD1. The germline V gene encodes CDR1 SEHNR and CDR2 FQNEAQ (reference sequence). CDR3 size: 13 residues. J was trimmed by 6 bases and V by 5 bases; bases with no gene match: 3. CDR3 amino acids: CASSKDRANEQFF. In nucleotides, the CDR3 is TGTGCCAGCAGCAAGGACAGGGCCAATGAGCAGTTCTTC. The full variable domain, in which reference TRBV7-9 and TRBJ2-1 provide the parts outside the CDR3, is DTGVSQNPRHKITKRGQNVTFRCDPISEHNRLYWYRQTLGQGPEFLTYFQNEAQLEKSRLLSDRFSAERPKGSFSTLEIQRTEQGDSAMYLCASSKDRANEQFFGPGTRLTVL.

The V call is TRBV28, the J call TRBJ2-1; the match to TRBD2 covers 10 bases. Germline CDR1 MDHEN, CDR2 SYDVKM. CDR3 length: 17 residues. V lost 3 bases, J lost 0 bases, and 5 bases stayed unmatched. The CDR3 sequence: CASSLSSGGSSYNEQFF. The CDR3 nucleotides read TGTGCCAGCAGTTTGAGTAGCGGGGGGAGCTCCTACAATGAGCAGTTCTTC.

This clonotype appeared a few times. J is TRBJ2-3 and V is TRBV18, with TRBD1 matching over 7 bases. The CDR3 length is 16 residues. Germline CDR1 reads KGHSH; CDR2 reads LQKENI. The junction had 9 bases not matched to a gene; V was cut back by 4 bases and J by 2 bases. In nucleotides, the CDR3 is TGTGCCAGCTCACACAAGACAGGGATGCCCACAGATACGCAGTATTTT. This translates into CASSHKTGMPTDTQYF.